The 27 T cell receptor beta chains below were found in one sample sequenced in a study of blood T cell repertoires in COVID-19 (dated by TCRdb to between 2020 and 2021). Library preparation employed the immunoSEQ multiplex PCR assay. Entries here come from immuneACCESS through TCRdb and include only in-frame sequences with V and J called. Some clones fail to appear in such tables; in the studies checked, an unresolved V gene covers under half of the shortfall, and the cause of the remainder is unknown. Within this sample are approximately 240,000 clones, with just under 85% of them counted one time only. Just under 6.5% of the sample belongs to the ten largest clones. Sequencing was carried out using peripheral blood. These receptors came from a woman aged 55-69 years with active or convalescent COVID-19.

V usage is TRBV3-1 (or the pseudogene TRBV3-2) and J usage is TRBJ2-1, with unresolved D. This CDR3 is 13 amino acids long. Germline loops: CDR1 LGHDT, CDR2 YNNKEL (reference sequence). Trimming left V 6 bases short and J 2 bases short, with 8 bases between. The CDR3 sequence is CASSEKTYNEQFF. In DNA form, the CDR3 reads TGTGCCAGCAGTGAGAAGACCTACAATGAGCAGTTCTTC.

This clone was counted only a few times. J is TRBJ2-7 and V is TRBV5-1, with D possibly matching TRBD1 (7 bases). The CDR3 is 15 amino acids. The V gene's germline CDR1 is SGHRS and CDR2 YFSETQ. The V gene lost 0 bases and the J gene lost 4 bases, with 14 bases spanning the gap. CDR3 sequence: CASSLASGGKYEQYF. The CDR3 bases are TGCGCCAGCAGCTTGGCCTCAGGGGGGAAATACGAGCAGTACTTC.

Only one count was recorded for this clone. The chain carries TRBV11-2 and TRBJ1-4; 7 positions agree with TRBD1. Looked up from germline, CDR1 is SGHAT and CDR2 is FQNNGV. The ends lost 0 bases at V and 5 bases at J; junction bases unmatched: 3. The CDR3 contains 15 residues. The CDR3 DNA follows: TGTGCCAGCAGCTTAGAGGGACAGATGAATGAAAAACTGTTTTTT. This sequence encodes CASSLEGQMNEKLFF. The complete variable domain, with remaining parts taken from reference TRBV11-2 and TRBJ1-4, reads EAGVAQSPRYKIIEKRQSVAFWCNPISGHATLYWYQQILGQGPKLLIQFQNNGVVDDSQLPKDRFSAERLKGVDSTLKIQPAKLEDSAVYLCASSLEGQMNEKLFFGSGTQLSVL.

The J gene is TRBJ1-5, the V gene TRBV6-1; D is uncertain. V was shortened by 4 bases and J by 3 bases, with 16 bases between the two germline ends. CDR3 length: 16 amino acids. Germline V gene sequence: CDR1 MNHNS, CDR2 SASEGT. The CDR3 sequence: CASSVSTLSFNQPQHF. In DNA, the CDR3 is TGTGCCAGCAGTGTTTCCACTCTGTCGTTCAATCAGCCCCAGCATTTT.

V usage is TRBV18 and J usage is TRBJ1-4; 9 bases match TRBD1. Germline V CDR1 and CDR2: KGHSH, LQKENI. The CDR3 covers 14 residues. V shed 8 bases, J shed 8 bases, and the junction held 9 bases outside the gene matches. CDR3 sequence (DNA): TGTGCCAGCAGAAGGACAGGGGACGGCGAAAAACTGTTTTTT. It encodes CASRRTGDGEKLFF.

DNA of the CDR3: TGCAGCGTTCGGTTTCCCAACCAAGAGACCCAGTACTTC. Residues: CSVRFPNQETQYF. The chain links TRBV29-1 to TRBJ2-5; D ambiguous. The V and J ends lost 5 bases and 0 bases respectively, with 10 bases between them. From germline, CDR1 is SQVTM and CDR2 ANQGSEA. The CDR3 totals 13 residues.

CDR3 loop: CASSMASGTYEQYF. CDR3 in DNA: TGTGCCAGTAGTATGGCTAGCGGGACCTACGAGCAGTACTTC. This chain links TRBV19 with TRBJ2-7; 9 positions match TRBD2. In germline, CDR1 is LNHDA, CDR2 SQIVND (reference sequence). This CDR3 has 14 amino acids. The ends lost 3 bases at V and 2 bases at J; junction bases unmatched: 2.

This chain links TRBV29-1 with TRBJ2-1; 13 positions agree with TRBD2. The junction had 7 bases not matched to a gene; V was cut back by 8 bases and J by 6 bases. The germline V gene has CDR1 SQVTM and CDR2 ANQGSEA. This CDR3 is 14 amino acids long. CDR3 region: CSLTSGRGGNEQFF. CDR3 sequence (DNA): TGCAGCTTAACTAGCGGGAGGGGGGGCAATGAGCAGTTCTTC.

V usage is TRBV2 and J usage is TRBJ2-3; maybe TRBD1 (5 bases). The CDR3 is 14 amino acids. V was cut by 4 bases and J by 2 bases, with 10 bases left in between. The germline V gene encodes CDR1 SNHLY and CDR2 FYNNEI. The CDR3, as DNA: TGTGCCAGCAGTGTTAGACAGATCACAGATACGCAGTATTTT. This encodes CASSVRQITDTQYF.

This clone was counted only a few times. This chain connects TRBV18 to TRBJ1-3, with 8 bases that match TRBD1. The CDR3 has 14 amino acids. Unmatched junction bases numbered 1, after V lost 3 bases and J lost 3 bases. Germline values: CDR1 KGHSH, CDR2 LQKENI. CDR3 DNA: TGTGCCAGCTCACCCGGGACAGGTGGAAACACCATATATTTT. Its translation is CASSPGTGGNTIYF. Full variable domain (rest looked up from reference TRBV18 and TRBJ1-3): NAGVMQNPRHLVRRRGQEARLRCSPMKGHSHVYWYRQLPEEGLKFMVYLQKENIIDESGMPKERFSAEFPKEGPSILRIQQVVRGDSAAYFCASSPGTGGNTIYFGEGSWLTVV.

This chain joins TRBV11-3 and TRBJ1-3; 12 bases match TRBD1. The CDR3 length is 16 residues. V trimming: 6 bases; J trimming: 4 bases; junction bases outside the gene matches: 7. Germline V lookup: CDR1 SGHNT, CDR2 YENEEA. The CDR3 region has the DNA TGTGCCAGCAGACACCGGGACAGGGGGCTCGGAAACACCATATATTTT. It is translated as CASRHRDRGLGNTIYF.

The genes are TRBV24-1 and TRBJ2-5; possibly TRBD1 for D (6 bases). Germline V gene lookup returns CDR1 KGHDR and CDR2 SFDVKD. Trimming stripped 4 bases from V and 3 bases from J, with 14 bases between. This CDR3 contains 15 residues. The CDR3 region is CATSDPGQPKETQYF. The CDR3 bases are TGTGCCACCAGTGACCCCGGACAGCCAAAAGAGACCCAGTACTTC.

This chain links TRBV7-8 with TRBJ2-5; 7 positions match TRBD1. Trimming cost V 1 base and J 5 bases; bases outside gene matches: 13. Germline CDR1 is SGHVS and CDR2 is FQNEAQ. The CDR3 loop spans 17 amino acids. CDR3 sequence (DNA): TGTGCCAGCAGCTTAGTGACAGGGTTGCAGCTTGCGGAGACCCAGTACTTC. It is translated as CASSLVTGLQLAETQYF.

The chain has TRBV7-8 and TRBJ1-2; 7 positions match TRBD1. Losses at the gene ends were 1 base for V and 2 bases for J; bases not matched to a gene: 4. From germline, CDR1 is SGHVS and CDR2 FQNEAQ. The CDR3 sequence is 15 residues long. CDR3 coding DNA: TGTGCCAGCAGCTTAGAAACAGGGGTCAACTATGGCTACACCTTC. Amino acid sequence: CASSLETGVNYGYTF.

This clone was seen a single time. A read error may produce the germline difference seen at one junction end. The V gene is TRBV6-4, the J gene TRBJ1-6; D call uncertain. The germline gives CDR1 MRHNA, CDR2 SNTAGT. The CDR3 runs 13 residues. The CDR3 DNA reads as TGTGCCAGCAGTGACACCTATGATTCACCCCTCCACTTT. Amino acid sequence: CASSDTYDSPLHF.

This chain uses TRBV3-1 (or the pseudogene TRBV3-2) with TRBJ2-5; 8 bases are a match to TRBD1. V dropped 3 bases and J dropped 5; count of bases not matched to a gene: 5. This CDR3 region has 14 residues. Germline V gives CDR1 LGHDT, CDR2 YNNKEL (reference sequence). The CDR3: CASSQAGGRETQYF. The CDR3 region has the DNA TGTGCCAGCAGCCAGGCAGGGGGCCGGGAGACCCAGTACTTC.

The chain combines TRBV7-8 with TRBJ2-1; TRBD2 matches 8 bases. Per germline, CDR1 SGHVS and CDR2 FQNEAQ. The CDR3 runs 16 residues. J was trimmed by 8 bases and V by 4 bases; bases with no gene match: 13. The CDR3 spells CASSSRAGAEAHEQFF. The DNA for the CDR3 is TGTGCCAGCAGCTCGCGAGCGGGGGCCGAGGCCCATGAGCAGTTCTTC.

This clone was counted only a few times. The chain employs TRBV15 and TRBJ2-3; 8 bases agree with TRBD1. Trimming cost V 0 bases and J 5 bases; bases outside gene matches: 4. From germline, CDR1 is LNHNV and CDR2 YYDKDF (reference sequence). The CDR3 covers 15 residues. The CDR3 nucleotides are TGTGCCACCAGCAGAGACCAGGGGGCAATAGATACGCAGTATTTT. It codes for CATSRDQGAIDTQYF.

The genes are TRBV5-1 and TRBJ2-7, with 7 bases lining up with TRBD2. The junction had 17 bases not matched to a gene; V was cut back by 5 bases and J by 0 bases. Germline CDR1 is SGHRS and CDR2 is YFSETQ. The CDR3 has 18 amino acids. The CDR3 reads CASSPGKAGVDSSYEQYV. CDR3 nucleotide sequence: TGCGCCAGCAGTCCCGGGAAGGCGGGGGTCGATAGCTCCTACGAGCAGTACGTC.

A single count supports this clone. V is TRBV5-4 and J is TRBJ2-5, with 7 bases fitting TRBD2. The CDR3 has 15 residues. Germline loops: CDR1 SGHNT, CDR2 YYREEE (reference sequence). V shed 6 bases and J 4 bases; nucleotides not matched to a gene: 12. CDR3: CASNRAGTGGETQYF. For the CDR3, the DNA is TGTGCCAGCAACAGAGCGGGAACCGGAGGAGAGACCCAGTACTTC.

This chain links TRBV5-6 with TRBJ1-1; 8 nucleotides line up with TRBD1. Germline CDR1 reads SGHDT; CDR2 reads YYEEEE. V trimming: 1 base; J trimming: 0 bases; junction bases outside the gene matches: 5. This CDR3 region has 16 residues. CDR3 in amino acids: CASSLWTGSMNTEAFF. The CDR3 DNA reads TGTGCCAGCAGCTTGTGGACAGGGAGCATGAACACTGAAGCTTTCTTT.

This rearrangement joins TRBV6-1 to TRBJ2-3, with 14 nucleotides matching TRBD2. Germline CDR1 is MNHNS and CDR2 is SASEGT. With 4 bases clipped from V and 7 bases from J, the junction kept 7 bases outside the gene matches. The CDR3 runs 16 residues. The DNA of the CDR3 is TGTGCCAGCAGTGCCTCTCGGACTAGCGGGAGGTATACGCAGTATTTT. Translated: CASSASRTSGRYTQYF.

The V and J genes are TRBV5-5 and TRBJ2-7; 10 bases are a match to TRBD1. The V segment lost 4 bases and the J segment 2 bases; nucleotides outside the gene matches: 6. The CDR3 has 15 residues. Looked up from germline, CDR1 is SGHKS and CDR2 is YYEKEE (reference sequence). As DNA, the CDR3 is TGTGCCAGCAGCCGAACCGGGACAGGGGCCTACGAGCAGTACTTC. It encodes CASSRTGTGAYEQYF. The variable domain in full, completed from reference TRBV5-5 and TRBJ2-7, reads DAGVTQSPTHLIKTRGQQVTLRCSPISGHKSVSWYQQVLGQGPQFIFQYYEKEERGRGNFPDRFSARQFPNYSSELNVNALLLGDSALYLCASSRTGTGAYEQYFGPGTRLTVT.

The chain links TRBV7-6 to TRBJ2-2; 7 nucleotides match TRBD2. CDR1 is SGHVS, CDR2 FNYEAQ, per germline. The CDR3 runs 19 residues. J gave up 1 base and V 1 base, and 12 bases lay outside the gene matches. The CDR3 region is CASSLEGQGLLGNTGELFF. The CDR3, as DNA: TGTGCCAGCAGCTTAGAAGGGCAGGGACTACTGGGGAACACCGGGGAGCTGTTTTTT.

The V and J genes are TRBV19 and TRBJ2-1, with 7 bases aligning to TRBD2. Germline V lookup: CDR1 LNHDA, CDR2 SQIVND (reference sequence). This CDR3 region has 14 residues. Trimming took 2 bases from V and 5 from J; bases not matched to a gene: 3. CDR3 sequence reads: CASSISGMHNEQFF. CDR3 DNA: TGTGCCAGTAGTATAAGCGGGATGCACAATGAGCAGTTCTTC.

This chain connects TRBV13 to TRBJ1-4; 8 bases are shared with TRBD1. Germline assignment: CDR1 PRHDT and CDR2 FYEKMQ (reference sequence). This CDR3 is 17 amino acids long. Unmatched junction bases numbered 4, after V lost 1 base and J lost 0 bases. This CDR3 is CASSLAGQGPTNEKLFF. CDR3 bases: TGTGCCAGCAGCTTAGCAGGACAGGGACCAACTAATGAAAAACTGTTTTTT. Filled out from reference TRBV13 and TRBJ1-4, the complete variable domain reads AAGVIQSPRHLIKEKRETATLKCYPIPRHDTVYWYQQGPGQDPQFLISFYEKMQSDKGSIPDRFSAQQFSDYHSELNMSSLELGDSALYFCASSLAGQGPTNEKLFFGSGTQLSVL.

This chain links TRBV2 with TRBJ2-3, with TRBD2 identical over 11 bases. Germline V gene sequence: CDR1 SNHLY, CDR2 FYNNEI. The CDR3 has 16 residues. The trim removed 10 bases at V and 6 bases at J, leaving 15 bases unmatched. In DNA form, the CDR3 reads TGTGCCATCTCCGGGACTAGCGGACTGTCCTCCGATACGCAGTATTTT. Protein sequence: CAISGTSGLSSDTQYF.